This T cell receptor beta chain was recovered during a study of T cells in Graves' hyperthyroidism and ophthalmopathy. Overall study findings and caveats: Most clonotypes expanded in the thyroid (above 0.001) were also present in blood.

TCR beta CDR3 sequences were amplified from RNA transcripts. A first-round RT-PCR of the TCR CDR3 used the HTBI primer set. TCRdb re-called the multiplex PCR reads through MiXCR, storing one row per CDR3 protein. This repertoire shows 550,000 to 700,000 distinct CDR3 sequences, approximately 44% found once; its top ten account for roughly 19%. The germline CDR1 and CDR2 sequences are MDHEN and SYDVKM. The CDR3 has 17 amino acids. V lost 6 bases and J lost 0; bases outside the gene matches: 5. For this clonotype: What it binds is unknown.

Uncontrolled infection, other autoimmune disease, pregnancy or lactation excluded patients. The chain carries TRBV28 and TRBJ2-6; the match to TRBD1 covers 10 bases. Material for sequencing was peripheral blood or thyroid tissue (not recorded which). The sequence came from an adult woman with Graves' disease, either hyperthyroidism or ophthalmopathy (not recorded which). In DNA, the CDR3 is TGTGCCAGCAGGGACAGGGGGGGTTACTCTGGGGCCAACGTCCTGACTTTC. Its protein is CASRDRGGYSGANVLTF.